The 22 T cell receptor beta chains presented below share a single source sample, sequenced in a study of T cell changes during pregnancy in multiple sclerosis (dated 2019 in TCRdb). The method behind the library was the immunoSEQ multiplex PCR assay. TCRdb limited this immuneACCESS table to in-frame rearrangements with V and J called. A share of clones is missing; checked studies link under half to unresolved V genes, and the rest is unexplained. The sample table contains approximately 70,000 clones; only one count was recorded for 92% of them. The top ten hold almost 1.5% of the sample. The sequences come from peripheral blood, collected after pregnancy. Every receptor here comes from a female donor with multiple sclerosis, enrolled in a pregnancy study.

The rearrangement links TRBV6-1 to TRBJ1-4, with 7 bases lining up with TRBD1. This CDR3 has 13 amino acids. V dropped 8 bases and J dropped 8; count of bases not matched to a gene: 8. Germline CDR1 reads MNHNS; CDR2 reads SASEGT. Written as DNA, the CDR3 is TGTGCCAGCCACCGGGACAGCCTCGAAAAACTGTTTTTT. Translated: CASHRDSLEKLFF.

CDR3 loop: CAISESGVGTEAFF. CDR3 nucleotide sequence: TGTGCCATCAGTGAATCCGGGGTTGGGACTGAAGCTTTCTTT. V is TRBV10-3 and J is TRBJ1-1; D call uncertain. From germline, CDR1 is ENHRY and CDR2 SYGVKD. The ends were cut back, 3 bases at V and 5 bases at J, with 13 bases in the middle. The CDR3 runs 14 residues.

This clone has only a few counts. The chain employs TRBV7-2 and TRBJ2-1; 14 bases are shared with TRBD2. The CDR3 totals 15 residues. Germline CDR1 is SGHTA and CDR2 is FQGNSA. The V and J ends lost 5 bases and 9 bases, in that order; junction bases with no gene match: 6. CDR3 sequence: CASSPGLAGGGEQFF. The CDR3 region has the DNA TGTGCCAGCAGCCCAGGACTAGCGGGAGGCGGTGAGCAGTTCTTC. Full variable domain (rest looked up from reference TRBV7-2 and TRBJ2-1): GAGVSQSPSNKVTEKGKDVELRCDPISGHTALYWYRQSLGQGLEFLIYFQGNSAPDKSGLPSDRFSAERTGGSVSTLTIQRTQQEDSAVYLCASSPGLAGGGEQFFGPGTRLTVL.

The chain recombines TRBV6-1 with TRBJ1-2, with a possible D match to TRBD1 (6 bases). V lost 8 bases and J lost 6, with 16 bases in between. Looked up from germline, CDR1 is MNHNS and CDR2 is SASEGT. The CDR3 consists of 13 residues. The CDR3 DNA is TGTGCCAGCGGAAGTGATGGACAGAATGGCTACACCTTC. This codes for CASGSDGQNGYTF.

V and J are TRBV11-2 and TRBJ1-4; D remains ambiguous. The CDR3 is 15 amino acids. Trimming left V 4 bases short and J 7 bases short, with 16 bases between. CDR1 is SGHAT, CDR2 FQNNGV, per germline. The CDR3 DNA reads as TGTGCCAGCAGCTCGGCCTGGGGAGGTCCTGAAAAACTGTTTTTT. It is translated as CASSSAWGGPEKLFF.

The chain is built from TRBV30 and TRBJ2-5; tentative D call: TRBD2 (6 bases). V dropped 3 bases and J dropped 7 bases, with 12 bases sitting between them. The CDR3 contains 12 residues. From germline, CDR1 is GTSNPN and CDR2 SVGIG (reference sequence). CDR3 sequence reads: CAWRGGVGTQYF. CDR3 DNA sequence: TGTGCCTGGAGGGGGGGAGTCGGGACCCAGTACTTC.

The chain has TRBV11-2 and TRBJ1-2, with unresolved D. The V and J ends lost 0 bases and 4 bases respectively, with 15 bases between them. Germline CDR1 SGHAT, CDR2 FQNNGV. This CDR3 is 16 amino acids long. CDR3 amino acids: CASSLEVAAATYGYTF. CDR3 sequence (DNA): TGTGCCAGCAGCTTAGAGGTGGCGGCGGCTACCTATGGCTACACCTTC.

This clone was detected a few times. This sequence joins TRBV7-6 and TRBJ2-2; D gene unclear. The CDR3 length is 15 residues. Between the trimmed V and J ends, which lost 2 bases and 1 base, there was a span of 8 bases. Germline lookup yields CDR1 SGHVS and CDR2 FNYEAQ. The CDR3 protein is CASSLSYRNTGELFF. CDR3 nucleotides: TGTGCCAGCAGCTTATCGTACAGGAACACCGGGGAGCTGTTTTTT.

This clone was seen just once. This chain uses TRBV6-5 with TRBJ2-3; D ambiguous. The CDR3 sequence is 10 residues long. Germline CDR1 reads MNHEY; CDR2 reads SVGAGI. Trimming stripped 11 bases from V and 3 bases from J, with 6 bases between. CDR3 loop: CAQATDTQYF. CDR3 bases: TGTGCCCAGGCGACAGATACGCAGTATTTT.

In its sample, this clone was seen once. The CDR3, as DNA: TGTGCCAGCAGTGTCGGGAACACTGAAGCTTTCTTT. Translation gives CASSVGNTEAFF. The chain links TRBV6-1 to TRBJ1-1; D not certain. The CDR3 spans 12 residues. Per germline, CDR1 MNHNS and CDR2 SASEGT. V lost 4 bases to trimming and J lost 1 base, with 4 bases between them.

CDR3 region: CSVEAGLGQPQHF. The CDR3 nucleotides read TGCAGCGTTGAAGCAGGGCTAGGTCAGCCCCAGCATTTT. The gene calls are TRBV29-1 and TRBJ1-5; possibly TRBD1 for D (5 bases). Trimming pared 1 base from V and 6 bases from J, leaving 10 bases between. The CDR3 is 13 residues long. Germline assignment: CDR1 SQVTM and CDR2 ANQGSEA.

The genes are TRBV7-9 and TRBJ1-1; 7 positions agree with TRBD1. The length of the CDR3 is 15 residues. Unmatched junction bases numbered 10, after V lost 4 bases and J lost 5 bases. Per the germline V gene, CDR1 is SEHNR and CDR2 is FQNEAQ (reference sequence). The CDR3 is CASSSTTGWGTEAFF. The CDR3 DNA reads as TGTGCCAGCAGCTCAACGACAGGGTGGGGGACTGAAGCTTTCTTT. The entire variable domain, with the rest obtained from reference TRBV7-9 and TRBJ1-1, is as follows: DTGVSQNPRHKITKRGQNVTFRCDPISEHNRLYWYRQTLGQGPEFLTYFQNEAQLEKSRLLSDRFSAERPKGSFSTLEIQRTEQGDSAMYLCASSSTTGWGTEAFFGQGTRLTVV.

V usage is TRBV19 and J usage is TRBJ1-5, with a possible D match to TRBD1 (6 bases). The V end lost 7 bases, the J end lost 7 bases, and 17 bases lay between the germline ends. This CDR3 region has 14 residues. Germline CDR1 reads LNHDA; CDR2 reads SQIVND (reference sequence). CDR3 amino acids: CASNNRGGRQPQHF. CDR3 in DNA: TGTGCCAGTAACAATCGAGGGGGACGACAGCCCCAGCATTTT.

The V and J genes are TRBV5-6 and TRBJ2-5; D is unresolved. The germline gives CDR1 SGHDT, CDR2 YYEEEE. CDR3 length: 13 amino acids. Trimming took off 0 bases at V and 4 bases at J, with 7 bases between the two ends. The DNA of the CDR3 is TGTGCCAGCAGCTTGGCCTTCAGAGAGACCCAGTACTTC. Amino acids: CASSLAFRETQYF.

The chain uses TRBV5-5 and TRBJ1-2; D call uncertain. The CDR3 is 15 amino acids. The V and J ends lost 0 bases and 2 bases respectively, with 11 bases between them. Germline CDR1 is SGHKS and CDR2 is YYEKEE (reference sequence). CDR3 loop: CASSLDGSLNYGYTF. CDR3 nucleotides: TGTGCCAGCAGCTTGGACGGGAGTTTAAACTATGGCTACACCTTC.

The chain joins TRBV14 to TRBJ1-2; D call uncertain. The CDR3 runs to 14 residues. CDR1 is SGHDN, CDR2 FVKESK, per germline. V was shortened by 1 base and J by 4 bases, with 10 bases between the two germline ends. The DNA for the CDR3 is TGTGCCAGCAGCCAAGGTGTCGGAGTCTATGGCTACACCTTC. This sequence encodes CASSQGVGVYGYTF.

This rearrangement joins TRBV19 to TRBJ2-1; a weak D match, TRBD1 (6 bases). In germline, CDR1 is LNHDA, CDR2 SQIVND (reference sequence). Between the trimmed V and J ends, which lost 4 bases and 2 bases, there was a span of 21 bases. The CDR3 length is 18 residues. DNA of the CDR3: TGTGCCAGTAGTACCCAACCTACAGGGATTCCAACCTACAATGAGCAGTTCTTC. Translation gives CASSTQPTGIPTYNEQFF.

V gene TRBV5-4 combines with J gene TRBJ2-7; 12 bases fit TRBD1. The CDR3 has 15 residues. Germline CDR1 is SGHNT and CDR2 is YYREEE (reference sequence). Trimming cost V 4 bases and J 6 bases; bases outside gene matches: 8. The CDR3 nucleotides are TGTGCCAGCAGCGGGACAGGGGGCGGGGATTCCGAGCAGTACTTC. Translated, it gives CASSGTGGGDSEQYF.

Only a few counts were recorded for this clone. The chain carries TRBV27 and TRBJ1-2; 7 positions agree with TRBD1. V shed 5 bases and J 5 bases; nucleotides not matched to a gene: 11. Germline CDR1 MNHEY, CDR2 SMNVEV (reference sequence). This CDR3 spans 15 amino acids. DNA of the CDR3: TGTGCCAGCAGTATAAGAACAGGGGATCCTTATGGCTACACCTTC. Translating it yields CASSIRTGDPYGYTF.

V usage is TRBV18 and J usage is TRBJ1-1; maybe TRBD1 (6 bases). The CDR3 contains 16 residues. Germline assignment: CDR1 KGHSH and CDR2 LQKENI. V was trimmed by 0 bases and J by 1 base, leaving 12 bases between them. The CDR3 here is CASSPPQTGQNTEAFF. DNA of the CDR3: TGTGCCAGCTCACCACCCCAAACAGGGCAGAACACTGAAGCTTTCTTT.

V gene TRBV4-1 combines with J gene TRBJ2-5; TRBD1 matches 8 bases. The V and J ends lost 4 bases and 4 bases, in that order; junction bases with no gene match: 11. Germline V gene data show CDR1 as MGHRA and CDR2 as YSYEKL. The CDR3 contains 16 residues. In DNA, the CDR3 is TGCGCCAGCAGCCTCGTGATCTCAGGACAGGGAGAGACCCAGTACTTC. Its protein is CASSLVISGQGETQYF.

The rearrangement joins TRBV6-6 to TRBJ1-1; D may be TRBD1 (5 bases). This CDR3 contains 14 residues. Germline CDR1 reads MNHNY; CDR2 reads SVGAGI (reference sequence). Deletions cut 7 bases from V and 0 bases from J, with 12 bases between. The CDR3 loop reads CASNYQGMNTEAFF. In DNA form, the CDR3 reads TGTGCCAGCAACTATCAGGGAATGAACACTGAAGCTTTCTTT.